What follows describes a single T cell receptor beta chain. This record belongs to a study of blood T cells in healthy people across ages. Alongside a J-beta primer mix, a sample-barcoded 5' primer served in a second PCR lasting 7 to 11 cycles. TCRdb re-called the 5' RACE reads with MiXCR, one entry per CDR3 protein. Of about 970,000 distinct CDR3 sequences in the sample, just over 50% were seen once. This CDR3 spans 15 amino acids. From germline, CDR1 is KGHSH and CDR2 LQKENI. The V end was cut by 7 bases, the J end by 1 base, with 11 bases between. This receptor was identified in an older woman in good health. The V call is TRBV18, the J call TRBJ2-6; D not certain. The specimen was blood. The CDR3 sequence is CASYSGASGANVLTF. The CDR3, as DNA: TGTGCCAGCTACTCAGGCGCTTCTGGGGCCAACGTCCTGACTTTC.